One sample yielded the 14 T cell receptor beta chains listed below, sequenced in a study of shared clonotypes between healthy human individuals. Sequencing used immunoSEQ multiplex PCR; TCRdb keeps in-frame clones, though not all of them. The sample lists hundreds of thousands of clones; 95% to 97% were seen once. Naive CD8 isolation took CD45RO-negative cells positively selected for CCR7 and excluded terminally differentiated effector memory CD45RA+ cells. The sequenced sample was naive CD8+ T cells sorted from blood. Receptor source: a man aged 25 to 40 in good health.

The chain employs TRBV27 and TRBJ1-2; 7 bases are a match to TRBD1. V was clipped by 3 bases and J by 6 bases; unmatched bases: 4. The CDR3 contains 13 residues. Germline V gives CDR1 MNHEY, CDR2 SMNVEV (reference sequence). The CDR3 loop reads CASSLGTADGYTF. The CDR3 DNA sequence: TGTGCCAGCAGTTTGGGGACAGCTGATGGCTACACCTTC.

V usage is TRBV7-9 and J usage is TRBJ2-1, with D unresolved. Trimming took 2 bases from V and 6 from J, leaving 14 bases between them. There are 15 residues in the CDR3. Germline V lookup: CDR1 SEHNR, CDR2 FQNEAQ (reference sequence). In nucleotides, the CDR3 is TGTGCCAGCAGCTTAACGAAGGACCTAGGCAATGAGCAGTTCTTC. Protein sequence: CASSLTKDLGNEQFF.

The chain has TRBV7-6 and TRBJ1-1; D gene ambiguous. Trimming removed 5 bases from V and 3 bases from J, with 19 bases in between. CDR3 length: 16 residues. The germline gives CDR1 SGHVS, CDR2 FNYEAQ. The CDR3 region has the DNA TGTGCCAGCAGCCTCCCCTCTAACGGCTTCGACACTGAAGCTTTCTTT. It translates to CASSLPSNGFDTEAFF.

The rearrangement joins TRBV15 to TRBJ2-7; TRBD2 matches at 7 bases. The trim removed 3 bases at V and 4 bases at J, leaving 3 bases unmatched. From germline, CDR1 is LNHNV and CDR2 YYDKDF (reference sequence). The CDR3 sequence is 13 residues long. The CDR3 DNA reads as TGTGCCACCAGCAGCCTAGCGGATTACGAGCAGTACTTC. It yields the protein CATSSLADYEQYF.

In its sample, this clone was seen once. Different DNA sequences within this sample yield the same CDR3. The chain joins TRBV27 to TRBJ2-1; possibly TRBD2 for D (6 bases). Germline CDR1 reads MNHEY; CDR2 reads SMNVEV (reference sequence). This CDR3 spans 11 amino acids. Deletions cut 5 bases from V and 9 bases from J, with 8 bases between. The CDR3 bases are TGTGCCAGCAGTCCGGGAGTTGAGCAGTTCTTC. Protein product: CASSPGVEQFF.

The chain carries TRBV5-1 and TRBJ1-5, with D perhaps matching TRBD1 (5 bases). Trimming left V 3 bases short and J 5 bases short, with 15 bases between. The CDR3 length is 15 residues. CDR1 is SGHRS, CDR2 YFSETQ, per germline. In DNA, the CDR3 is TGCGCCAGCAGCTGGACGTCTGGAGGGGATCAGCCCCAGCATTTT. This gives the protein CASSWTSGGDQPQHF.

The V and J genes are TRBV28 and TRBJ2-1; the D gene is possibly TRBD1 (5 bases). V was shortened by 4 bases and J by 4 bases, with 14 bases between the two germline ends. The CDR3 contains 15 residues. From germline, CDR1 is MDHEN and CDR2 SYDVKM. The CDR3 here is CASSWGGLGYNEQFF. DNA for the CDR3: TGTGCCAGCAGTTGGGGCGGTCTAGGGTACAATGAGCAGTTCTTC.

The chain joins TRBV29-1 to TRBJ2-5; a possible D gene is TRBD1 (6 bases). Trimming cost V 6 bases and J 0 bases, with 14 bases left between them. This CDR3 contains 14 residues. Germline V gene lookup returns CDR1 SQVTM and CDR2 ANQGSEA. This chain's CDR3 is CSVGVYRDQETQYF. CDR3 nucleotides: TGCAGCGTGGGGGTTTACAGGGACCAAGAGACCCAGTACTTC.

CDR3 sequence (DNA): TGTGCCAGTAGTATACAAGCGTATAACAATGAGCAGTTCTTC. The encoded protein is CASSIQAYNNEQFF. The chain recombines TRBV19 with TRBJ2-1; the D is unclear. This CDR3 has 14 amino acids. V gave up 2 bases and J gave up 5 bases, with 10 bases separating them. Per germline, CDR1 LNHDA and CDR2 SQIVND (reference sequence).

The J gene is TRBJ2-7, the V gene TRBV19; 8 nucleotides match TRBD2. CDR1 LNHDA and CDR2 SQIVND come from the germline V gene (reference sequence). CDR3 length: 12 amino acids. V lost 6 bases, J lost 9 bases, and 7 bases stayed unmatched. The CDR3 sequence is CASSGQSGGQYF. CDR3 bases: TGTGCCAGTAGCGGACAGAGCGGGGGGCAGTACTTC. The full variable domain, its missing parts supplied by reference TRBV19 and TRBJ2-7, is DGGITQSPKYLFRKEGQNVTLSCEQNLNHDAMYWYRQDPGQGLRLIYYSQIVNDFQKGDIAEGYSVSREKKESFPLTVTSAQKNPTAFYLCASSGQSGGQYFGPGTRLTVT.

The chain recombines TRBV29-1 with TRBJ2-7; 11 positions match TRBD2. This CDR3 spans 13 amino acids. The V gene's germline CDR1 is SQVTM and CDR2 ANQGSEA. The V segment lost 5 bases and the J segment 7 bases; nucleotides outside the gene matches: 7. The CDR3 DNA sequence: TGCAGCGTTTATACTAGCGGGAGTGGTGAGCAGTACTTC. Protein sequence: CSVYTSGSGEQYF.

The table lists this clone with a few counts. This chain joins TRBV27 and TRBJ2-3, with D possibly matching TRBD2 (6 bases). Germline V gives CDR1 MNHEY, CDR2 SMNVEV (reference sequence). The CDR3 spans 12 residues. The germline V and J ends were trimmed by 8 bases and 4 bases, with 10 bases remaining between them. The CDR3 region is CASSERADTQYF. The CDR3 DNA follows: TGTGCCAGCTCAGAGCGGGCAGATACGCAGTATTTT.

The J gene is TRBJ2-1, the V gene TRBV4-3; no clear D gene. V was pared by 0 bases and J by 9 bases, with 15 bases between. Germline V gene data show CDR1 as LGHNA and CDR2 as YSLEER. The CDR3 consists of 15 residues. CDR3 sequence (DNA): TGCGCCAGCAGCCAAGAATCGAGGAGTCTCGGTGAGCAGTTCTTC. It encodes CASSQESRSLGEQFF.

Regarding this clone: The sample contains more than one DNA sequence encoding this CDR3. This chain connects TRBV6-5 to TRBJ2-5; D not certain. The V end lost 6 bases, the J end lost 2 bases, and 4 bases lay between the germline ends. Germline CDR1 MNHEY, CDR2 SVGAGI. The CDR3 consists of 11 residues. The CDR3 protein is CASSSQETQYF. In nucleotides, the CDR3 is TGTGCCAGCAGCTCACAAGAGACCCAGTACTTC.